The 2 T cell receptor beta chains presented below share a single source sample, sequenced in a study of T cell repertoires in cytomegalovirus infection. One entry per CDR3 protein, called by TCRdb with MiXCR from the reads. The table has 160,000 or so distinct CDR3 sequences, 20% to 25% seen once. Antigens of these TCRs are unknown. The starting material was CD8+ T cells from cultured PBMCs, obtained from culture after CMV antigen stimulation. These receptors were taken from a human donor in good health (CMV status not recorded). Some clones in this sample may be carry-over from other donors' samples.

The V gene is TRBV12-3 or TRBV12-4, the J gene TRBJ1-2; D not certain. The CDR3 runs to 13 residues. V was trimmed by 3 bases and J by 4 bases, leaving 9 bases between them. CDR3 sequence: CASSFWETYGYTF. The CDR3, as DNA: TGTGCCAGCAGTTTTTGGGAGACCTATGGCTACACCTTC.

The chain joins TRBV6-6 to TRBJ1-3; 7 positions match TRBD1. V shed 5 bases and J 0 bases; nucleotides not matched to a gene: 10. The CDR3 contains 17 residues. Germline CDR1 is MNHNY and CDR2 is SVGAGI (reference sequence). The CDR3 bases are TGTGCCAGCAGTCCTGGGACAGTACGATTCTCTGGAAACACCATATATTTT. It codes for CASSPGTVRFSGNTIYF.